The 25 T cell receptor beta chains below were found in one sample sequenced in a study of technical replicates of blood from a handful of donors. The data were produced by immunoSEQ multiplex PCR, yet TCRdb's version contains in-frame clones alone and is incomplete. This sample has 55,000 to 80,000 clones, with roughly 97% found just once. Sequenced input: T cells isolated from PBMCs. The receptors shown here come from a human donor in good health.

CDR3 in amino acids: CASSPLIWLDRNEKLFF. CDR3 DNA sequence: TGCGCCAGCAGCCCCCTTATCTGGCTGGACAGAAATGAAAAACTGTTTTTT. This chain links TRBV4-1 with TRBJ1-4; weak D call: TRBD1 (6 bases). CDR3 size: 17 residues. V shed 4 bases and J shed 5 bases, with 20 bases lying between them. In germline, CDR1 is MGHRA, CDR2 YSYEKL.

V and J are TRBV9 and TRBJ2-1; 8 bases align to TRBD1. The CDR3 is 16 amino acids. The J segment lost 2 bases and the V segment lost 0 bases, leaving 4 bases of the junction unmatched. Germline V gene data show CDR1 as SGDLS and CDR2 as YYNGEE. The CDR3: CASSVDDRGPYNEQFF. The CDR3 bases are TGTGCCAGCAGCGTAGACGACAGGGGTCCCTACAATGAGCAGTTCTTC.

The chain links TRBV28 to TRBJ1-5; no definite D call. V was shortened by 3 bases and J by 5 bases, with 5 bases between the two germline ends. Germline CDR1 reads MDHEN; CDR2 reads SYDVKM. CDR3 length equals 12 residues. The CDR3 loop reads CASSFRDQPQHF. The CDR3 bases are TGTGCCAGCAGTTTCCGAGATCAGCCCCAGCATTTT.

CDR3 nucleotides: TGTGCCAGCAGTTACTCGGGTCGGGGTACTGAAGCTTTCTTT. Protein sequence: CASSYSGRGTEAFF. The chain recombines TRBV6-5 with TRBJ1-1; D unclear. Germline-derived CDR1 and CDR2 are MNHEY and SVGAGI. Trimming cost V 0 bases and J 5 bases, with 10 bases left between them. This CDR3 comprises 14 residues.

This CDR3 reads CASSPGQTNSPLHF. DNA of the CDR3: TGTGCCAGCTCACCGGGACAGACTAATTCACCCCTCCACTTT. The rearrangement joins TRBV18 to TRBJ1-6, with TRBD1 matching over 7 bases. CDR1 and CDR2 (germline): KGHSH, LQKENI. The V gene end was trimmed by 3 bases and the J gene end by 6 bases; junction bases not matched to a gene: 2. This CDR3 comprises 14 residues.

This clone occurred once. This chain connects TRBV27 to TRBJ1-2; 7 bases line up with TRBD1. V trimming: 4 bases; J trimming: 0 bases; junction bases outside the gene matches: 5. CDR3 length equals 15 residues. Germline V lookup: CDR1 MNHEY, CDR2 SMNVEV (reference sequence). CDR3 protein: CASSSSGGANYGYTF. CDR3 coding DNA: TGTGCCAGCAGTTCGTCAGGGGGTGCTAACTATGGCTACACCTTC.

This clone was detected once. The chain couples TRBV13 to TRBJ2-7; weak D call: TRBD1 (5 bases). Per germline, CDR1 PRHDT and CDR2 FYEKMQ (reference sequence). Trimming removed 0 bases at V and 3 bases at J, with 9 bases between. This CDR3 region has 14 residues. CDR3 in amino acids: CASSLGDRGYEQYF. The CDR3 bases are TGTGCCAGCAGCTTAGGCGATAGGGGCTACGAGCAGTACTTC.

The J gene is TRBJ1-3, the V gene TRBV2; tentative D call: TRBD1 (6 bases). Germline V CDR1 and CDR2: SNHLY, FYNNEI. The CDR3 extends over 14 amino acids. With 7 bases removed from V and 0 bases from J, the gap between germline ends came to 10 bases. The CDR3: CASTVTGSGNTIYF. DNA of the CDR3: TGTGCCAGCACAGTGACAGGCTCTGGAAACACCATATATTTT.

CDR3 DNA sequence: TGTGCCAGCAGCCCCCGCGGGGACAGGGGTTCCATGAACACTGAAGCTTTCTTT. It yields the protein CASSPRGDRGSMNTEAFF. The chain recombines TRBV4-2 with TRBJ1-1, with 10 bases fitting TRBD1. The CDR3 sequence is 18 residues long. With V trimmed by 4 bases and J by 0 bases, 11 bases remained unmatched. CDR1 is LGHNA and CDR2 is YNFKEQ in the germline V gene.

CDR3 DNA: TGTGCCAGCAGTTTACCCAGCGGGATCTACAATGAGCAGTTCTTC. Its protein product is CASSLPSGIYNEQFF. This chain connects TRBV28 to TRBJ2-1, with 7 positions matching TRBD2. In germline, CDR1 is MDHEN, CDR2 SYDVKM. CDR3 length: 15 residues. The V and J ends lost 2 bases and 3 bases, in that order; junction bases with no gene match: 4.

The J gene is TRBJ2-7, the V gene TRBV2; TRBD1 might be the D (5 bases). Trimming took 8 bases from V and 2 from J, leaving 13 bases between them. The CDR3 spans 13 residues. The germline gives CDR1 SNHLY, CDR2 FYNNEI. The CDR3 DNA sequence: TGTGCCAGCGGGGCAGCCCCCCCCTACGAGCAGTACTTC. It yields the protein CASGAAPPYEQYF.

V and J are TRBV12-5 and TRBJ2-5; 9 nucleotides line up with TRBD1. Germline assignment: CDR1 LGHNT and CDR2 FRNRAP. V lost 5 bases, J lost 5 bases, and 12 bases stayed unmatched. The CDR3 is 16 residues long. This chain's CDR3 is CASGRGTGSNGETQYF. The CDR3 bases are TGTGCTAGTGGTCGAGGGACAGGGTCCAACGGGGAGACCCAGTACTTC.

V and J are TRBV5-6 and TRBJ1-2; a possible D gene is TRBD1 (6 bases). The germline V gene encodes CDR1 SGHDT and CDR2 YYEEEE. V lost 1 base and J 4 bases, leaving 17 bases between the germline ends. This CDR3 is 16 amino acids long. CDR3 sequence: CASSLNRRTATYGYTF. As DNA, the CDR3 is TGTGCCAGCAGCTTGAACCGTAGGACAGCCACCTATGGCTACACCTTC.

The chain uses TRBV13 and TRBJ2-3; 12 bases align to TRBD2. The CDR3 runs to 16 residues. Germline V gene data show CDR1 as PRHDT and CDR2 as FYEKMQ (reference sequence). Losses at the gene ends were 5 bases for V and 6 bases for J; bases not matched to a gene: 9. CDR3 residues: CASSSPGTSGRDTQYF. CDR3 nucleotide sequence: TGTGCCAGCAGCAGCCCCGGGACTAGCGGGCGTGATACGCAGTATTTT.

This chain links TRBV2 with TRBJ1-1; D not certain. The germline CDR1 and CDR2 sequences are SNHLY and FYNNEI. CDR3 length: 16 residues. Deletions cut 3 bases from V and 2 bases from J, with 16 bases between. The CDR3 nucleotides read TGTGCCAGCAGTGAGGGCCTCCCCTTTATAAACACTGAAGCTTTCTTT. Translating gives CASSEGLPFINTEAFF.

Only one count was recorded for this clone. The chain uses TRBV5-4 and TRBJ2-1, with D perhaps TRBD2 (6 bases). The germline gives CDR1 SGHNT, CDR2 YYREEE (reference sequence). V was cut by 0 bases and J by 1 base, with 14 bases left in between. This CDR3 contains 17 residues. In DNA form, the CDR3 reads TGTGCCAGCAGCTTGGGGCGTGGCGCGGGATCCTACAATGAGCAGTTCTTC. Translated, it gives CASSLGRGAGSYNEQFF.

The J gene is TRBJ2-2, the V gene TRBV9; 7 nucleotides agree with TRBD2. CDR1 and CDR2 from the germline V gene are SGDLS and YYNGEE. There are 15 residues in the CDR3. With 4 bases clipped from V and 2 bases from J, the junction kept 5 bases outside the gene matches. The CDR3 DNA reads TGTGCCAGCAGCTTAATAGCGGGCAACACCGGGGAGCTGTTTTTT. It codes for CASSLIAGNTGELFF.

The chain joins TRBV6-1 to TRBJ2-1, with 10 bases fitting TRBD2. The CDR3 length is 15 residues. V gave up 3 bases and J gave up 6 bases; unmatched junction bases: 5. Germline V gene lookup returns CDR1 MNHNS and CDR2 SASEGT. The CDR3 coding sequence is TGTGCCAGCAGTGAGGGAGCGGGAGGGTTCAATGAGCAGTTCTTC. Encoded protein: CASSEGAGGFNEQFF.

This clone was counted between two and nine times. The V call is TRBV28, the J call TRBJ2-3; weak D call: TRBD1 (6 bases). Trimming cost V 5 bases and J 0 bases, with 15 bases left between them. The CDR3 runs 16 residues. Germline V CDR1 and CDR2: MDHEN, SYDVKM. The CDR3 region has the DNA TGTGCCAGCAGTCTAAGGACAGACTCTAGCACAGATACGCAGTATTTT. This sequence encodes CASSLRTDSSTDTQYF.

The chain joins TRBV5-4 to TRBJ2-3, with TRBD2 matching 10 bases. Germline V gene lookup returns CDR1 SGHNT and CDR2 YYREEE (reference sequence). The length of the CDR3 is 15 residues. V shed 5 bases, J shed 5 bases, and the junction held 8 bases outside the gene matches. The CDR3 is CASSPSGGEIDTQYF. CDR3 sequence (DNA): TGTGCCAGCAGTCCCAGCGGGGGGGAAATAGATACGCAGTATTTT.

V and J are TRBV28 and TRBJ1-1, with D possibly TRBD1 on 6 matching bases. The germline V and J ends were trimmed by 4 bases and 3 bases, with 21 bases remaining between them. Germline V lookup: CDR1 MDHEN, CDR2 SYDVKM. The CDR3 consists of 17 residues. The CDR3 nucleotides are TGTGCCAGCAGTTCCCCCCGAACCAGGGCAGGGGACACTGAAGCTTTCTTT. Protein sequence: CASSSPRTRAGDTEAFF.

J is TRBJ2-1 and V is TRBV20-1; TRBD2 might be the D (5 bases). Trimming took off 2 bases at V and 7 bases at J, with 6 bases between the two ends. Germline V gene sequence: CDR1 DFQATT, CDR2 SNEGSKA (reference sequence). This CDR3 has 11 amino acids. DNA of the CDR3: TGCAGTGCTAGAACTAGAAATGAGCAGTTCTTC. It encodes CSARTRNEQFF.

In nucleotides, the CDR3 is TGTGCCAGCAGCCTCCCCGGGACAGGGACCTACGAGCAGTACTTC. Its translation is CASSLPGTGTYEQYF. The chain recombines TRBV11-1 with TRBJ2-7, with 9 positions matching TRBD1. Trimming at V came to 5 bases and at J to 2 bases, leaving 7 bases not matched to a gene. Germline assignment: CDR1 SGHAT and CDR2 FQDESV (reference sequence). The CDR3 totals 15 residues.

The genes are TRBV7-9 and TRBJ2-7; perhaps TRBD2 as D (6 bases). There are 14 residues in the CDR3. V lost 5 bases to trimming and J lost 4 bases, with 15 bases between them. Germline CDR1 SEHNR, CDR2 FQNEAQ (reference sequence). The CDR3 reads CASSPPGLNYEQYF. The CDR3 DNA follows: TGTGCCAGCAGCCCTCCGGGACTGAATTACGAGCAGTACTTC.

J is TRBJ1-1 and V is TRBV4-2, with D unresolved. Germline lookup yields CDR1 LGHNA and CDR2 YNFKEQ. The CDR3 loop spans 14 amino acids. V was clipped by 6 bases and J by 4 bases, with 15 bases between them. CDR3 in amino acids: CASSPRVFSTEAFF. For the CDR3, the DNA is TGTGCCAGCAGTCCCCGGGTGTTTTCCACTGAAGCTTTCTTT.